This T cell receptor (beta chain) was recovered during a study of PD-1 blockade in mismatch repair-deficient tumors. TCRdb keeps only in-frame clones here, not all; method: immunoSEQ multiplex PCR. In the table there are some 14,000 clones, approximately 84% of which are singletons. The ends were cut back, 3 bases at V and 4 bases at J, with 18 bases in the middle. Germline V lookup: CDR1 MDHEN, CDR2 SYDVKM. This CDR3 spans 16 amino acids. Study results and caveats: After pembrolizumab, tumor-resident clones rose rapidly, then generally contracted before radiologic responses.

Stated time point: identical roughly 10-day culture without peptide (control). An approximately 11-day in vitro culture was run per each of seven reactive peptides. This clone came up a few times. The antigen is not known. This chain links TRBV28 with TRBJ1-2; D not certain. This TCR derives from an adult with mismatch repair-deficient cancer. This specimen consisted of cells cultured in vitro, obtained from a patient treated with pembrolizumab. The CDR3 nucleotides are TGTGCCAGCAGTTTCCCCCAATGGAGGGTAGGCTATGGCTACACCTTC. This sequence encodes CASSFPQWRVGYGYTF.